This T cell receptor (beta chain) was recovered during a study of identical twins. Study results and caveats: Zero-insertion analyses might be partly confounded by invariant T cells like MAIT and iNKT. The study drew conclusions from cross-sectional statistical analysis, not from following the same donors.

cDNA molecules carried unique molecular identifiers, and template switching added a universal primer site. From the 5' RACE reads, TCRdb called clonotypes with MiXCR, one entry per CDR3 protein. The table includes around 250,000 distinct CDR3 sequences, about 8.3% detected once. About this clonotype itself: Its antigen is currently unknown.

Trimming left V 5 bases short and J 8 bases short, with 13 bases between. CDR3 length: 13 residues. These sequences were also reported in another study, on yellow fever vaccine responses in identical twins.

Input material: CD8+ T cells sorted from blood. The V gene is TRBV12-3 or TRBV12-4, the J gene TRBJ2-4, with D perhaps TRBD1 or TRBD2 (5 bases each). The clonotype was recovered from a woman aged 18-35 years in good health. CDR3 nucleotides: TGTGCCAGCAGTCCAGCCCTGGGGGACATTCAGTACTTC. It is translated as CASSPALGDIQYF.